These T cell receptor beta chains were read from a single sample in a study of blood T cell repertoires in COVID-19. Assay: immunoSEQ multiplex PCR; the TCRdb copy retains only in-frame clones and omits some. The table has around 260,000 clones, 75% to 95% seen once. Sample: PBMCs or T cells enriched from blood (not recorded which). These TCRs come from a woman aged 25-40 years who had recovered from COVID-19. The CDR3 runs from the conserved cysteine through the conserved F or W. Fields, in order: V gene, D gene, CDR3 length, CDR3 protein. A D gene is named only where the DNA matches it firmly.

TRBV11-3 | - | 14 | CASSLDSSYNEQFF
TRBV14 | TRBD2 | 18 | CASSQGSWTSGRARPQYF
TRBV7-8 | TRBD1 | 17 | CASSLVGGTGNNQPQHF
TRBV19 | TRBD2 | 15 | CASSSLAGTYNEQFF
TRBV7-9 | TRBD2 | 18 | CASSSLDRLAGVKDTQYF
TRBV18 | - | 16 | CASSVRPGTNTGELFF
TRBV19 | TRBD2 | 15 | CATHPNSGIYNEQFF
TRBV5-1 | TRBD2 | 15 | CASSLEGREYNEQFF
TRBV30 | TRBD1 | 14 | CAWSVRDSKDGYTF
TRBV4-2 | TRBD2 | 15 | CASSQGTSGPDTQYF
TRBV7-3 | TRBD2 | 16 | CASSYLLAGALETQYF
TRBV7-2 | - | 16 | CASSFPGLGKNYGYTF
TRBV30 | TRBD1 | 14 | CARDSNSYNSPLHF
TRBV5-1 | TRBD2 | 15 | CASSFQAGGSDTQYF
TRBV5-5 | TRBD1 | 15 | CASSLAVTGFYEQYF
TRBV19 | TRBD1 | 17 | CASSFLGQGDSNQPQHF
TRBV9 | TRBD1 | 16 | CASSVGQGTSTGELFF
TRBV7-9 | TRBD2 | 15 | CASSPRTSPTDTQYF
TRBV5-1 | - | 14 | CASSLHPPTDTQYF
TRBV19 | TRBD1 | 15 | CASSSQDRGNQPQHF
TRBV29-1 | TRBD1 | 14 | CSVWKSTGSDEQFF
TRBV6-5 | TRBD2 | 14 | CASSFSGRSYEQYF
TRBV6-2/TRBV6-3 | - | 15 | CASSYSRTDYNEQFF
TRBV27 | TRBD1 | 13 | CASRGTVNYGYTF
TRBV5-1 | - | 16 | CASSLDFVTANYGYTF
TRBV6-2/TRBV6-3 | - | 16 | CASSYSRTAVGGELFF
TRBV19 | - | 15 | CASSIGLAGAGELFF
TRBV28 | TRBD2 | 20 | CASSLEATSGSRNGYNEQFF
TRBV20-1 | - | 10 | CSASLNIQYF
TRBV5-6 | TRBD2 | 14 | CASRWGRGAHEQYF
TRBV5-1 | TRBD2 | 16 | CASSLIVAGGGETQYF
TRBV5-4 | TRBD2 | 15 | CASSLVVAGEPEQFF
TRBV6-2/TRBV6-3 | TRBD2 | 16 | CASSYSPSGSTYEQYF
TRBV5-1 | TRBD2 | 16 | CASSSPGLAGTYEQYF
TRBV5-1 | - | 12 | CASSLVAGEQYF
TRBV5-1 | - | 15 | CASSPRLSGANVLTF
TRBV3-1/TRBV3-2 | TRBD2 | 16 | CASSPGLAGYTDTQYF
TRBV11-2 | - | 14 | CASSLGSIGNTIYF
TRBV6-1 | TRBD1 | 16 | CASSEAPGTGAETQYF
TRBV7-9 | - | 18 | CASSSPVLDRQSNYGYTF
TRBV10-3 | - | 14 | CAISESEVTDTQYF
TRBV19 | - | 14 | CASSIGAGPYEQYF
TRBV10-3 | - | 13 | CAISERQRDEQYF
TRBV27 | - | 14 | CASRDGLNQETQYF
TRBV28 | TRBD2 | 20 | CASSSPLGLAGGPLSYEQYF
TRBV6-5 | - | 12 | CASRYREGEAFF
TRBV28 | TRBD2 | 13 | CASTLAGVGEQFF
TRBV7-9 | - | 14 | CASSFKSSGNTIYF
TRBV11-2 | - | 17 | CASSLDLWTVTTDTQYF
TRBV9 | - | 13 | CASSALWSGELFF
TRBV5-8 | TRBD2 | 14 | CASGLAGDTGELFF
TRBV11-1 | TRBD1 | 15 | CASSTQGPRTGELFF